The 10 T cell receptor beta chains listed next were all sequenced from one sample in a study of blood T cell repertoires in COVID-19. This table comes from immunoSEQ multiplex PCR, and its TCRdb copy is limited to in-frame clones, with some not included. This sample has approximately 80,000 clones, with roughly 80% found just once. The specimen was peripheral blood. The receptors derive from a human donor in a cohort sampled during active COVID-19.

This sequence joins TRBV10-3 and TRBJ2-7, with D tentatively TRBD1 (7 bases). The CDR3 has 16 amino acids. The V gene lost 3 bases and the J gene lost 0 bases, with 15 bases spanning the gap. The germline V gene encodes CDR1 ENHRY and CDR2 SYGVKD. This CDR3 is CAISEGGGGASYEQYF. DNA for the CDR3: TGTGCCATCAGTGAAGGAGGAGGGGGCGCCTCCTACGAGCAGTACTTC.

CDR3 loop: CASSESGGGETQYF. For the CDR3, the DNA is TGCGCCAGCAGTGAGTCTGGGGGAGGGGAGACCCAGTACTTC. The rearrangement links TRBV10-2 to TRBJ2-5, with 7 bases identical to TRBD2. The germline V gene encodes CDR1 WSHSY and CDR2 SAAADI. The junction had 3 bases not matched to a gene; V was cut back by 0 bases and J by 5 bases. This CDR3 comprises 14 residues.

The V gene is TRBV6-6, the J gene TRBJ1-6, with 12 bases fitting TRBD1. The V and J ends lost 5 bases and 9 bases, in that order; junction bases with no gene match: 14. The CDR3 is 18 amino acids. The germline V gene has CDR1 MNHNY and CDR2 SVGAGI (reference sequence). Here the CDR3 DNA reads TGTGCCAGCAGTCGAGCCTTACCGGGACAGGGGGCTAGTTCACCCCTCCACTTT. The encoded protein is CASSRALPGQGASSPLHF.

This clone was counted a single time. CDR3 region: CASSQSQSAGNTIYF. In nucleotides, the CDR3 is TGTGCCAGCAGCCAATCTCAGTCAGCTGGAAACACCATATATTTT. This chain links TRBV16 with TRBJ1-3; D is undetermined. V was cut by 0 bases and J by 2 bases, with 8 bases left in between. Germline CDR1 is KGHSY and CDR2 is FQNENV. The CDR3 loop spans 15 amino acids.

V is TRBV9 and J is TRBJ2-2, with D possibly being TRBD2 (6 bases). The CDR3 spans 15 residues. Germline CDR1 and CDR2: SGDLS and YYNGEE. Trimming removed 0 bases at V and 6 bases at J, with 12 bases between. CDR3 DNA: TGTGCCAGCAGCGTAGACCGTCCGGGGGCCGGGGAGCTGTTTTTT. This encodes CASSVDRPGAGELFF.

The V gene is TRBV11-1, the J gene TRBJ1-1, with unresolved D. CDR1 is SGHAT, CDR2 FQDESV, per germline (reference sequence). V gave up 1 base and J gave up 8 bases, with 11 bases separating them. The CDR3 loop spans 13 amino acids. CDR3 nucleotides: TGTGCCAGCAGCTTAGTTCCAGCGTCGGAAGCTTTCTTT. This codes for CASSLVPASEAFF.

This clone was seen more than once but under ten times. The chain employs TRBV18 and TRBJ1-3, with TRBD1 matching 9 bases. Per germline, CDR1 KGHSH and CDR2 LQKENI. V lost 0 bases, J lost 4 bases, and 1 base stayed unmatched. CDR3 length: 15 residues. CDR3 nucleotide sequence: TGTGCCAGCTCACCACCCGGGACAGGGGGAAACACCATATATTTT. It encodes CASSPPGTGGNTIYF. Full variable domain (remainder filled in from reference TRBV18 and TRBJ1-3): NAGVMQNPRHLVRRRGQEARLRCSPMKGHSHVYWYRQLPEEGLKFMVYLQKENIIDESGMPKERFSAEFPKEGPSILRIQQVVRGDSAAYFCASSPPGTGGNTIYFGEGSWLTVV.

The J gene is TRBJ2-3, the V gene TRBV28; D remains unclear. Germline CDR1 is MDHEN and CDR2 is SYDVKM. V was cut by 6 bases and J by 4 bases, with 14 bases left in between. The CDR3 has 14 amino acids. In DNA form, the CDR3 reads TGTGCCAGCAGCCCGTTGATCGCAGCAGATACGCAGTATTTT. Translated, it gives CASSPLIAADTQYF.

V and J are TRBV27 and TRBJ2-3; tentatively, D is TRBD1 (6 bases). The length of the CDR3 is 16 residues. CDR1 and CDR2 from the germline V gene are MNHEY and SMNVEV (reference sequence). V shed 8 bases and J shed 6 bases, with 24 bases lying between them. CDR3: CASRDNALQVGDTQYF. The DNA for the CDR3 is TGTGCCAGCCGGGACAACGCTTTACAGGTGGGGGATACGCAGTATTTT.

In the case of this clone: At one end the junction does not follow the germline gene, possibly because of a read error. The chain recombines TRBV5-6 with TRBJ2-7; a weak D match, TRBD2 (6 bases). The CDR3 spans 12 residues. CDR1 is SGHDT and CDR2 is YYEEEE in the germline V gene. CDR3 nucleotide sequence: TGTGCCAGCAGTCTCCGGGACTTCCGTGGACACTTC. Amino acids: CASSLRDFRGHF.